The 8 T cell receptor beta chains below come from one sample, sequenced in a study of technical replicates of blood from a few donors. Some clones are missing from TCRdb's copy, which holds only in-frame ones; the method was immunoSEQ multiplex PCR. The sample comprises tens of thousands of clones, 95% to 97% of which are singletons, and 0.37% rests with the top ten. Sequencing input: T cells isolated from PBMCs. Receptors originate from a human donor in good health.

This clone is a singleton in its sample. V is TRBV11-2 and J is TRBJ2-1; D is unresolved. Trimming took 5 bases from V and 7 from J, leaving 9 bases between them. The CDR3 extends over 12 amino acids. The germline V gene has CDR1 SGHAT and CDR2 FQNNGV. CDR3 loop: CASSPQKNEQFF. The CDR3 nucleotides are TGTGCCAGCAGCCCTCAGAAGAATGAGCAGTTCTTC.

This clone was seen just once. This CDR3 reads CSVHTQGNNEKLFF. The DNA for the CDR3 is TGCAGCGTTCACACCCAGGGGAATAATGAAAAACTGTTTTTT. The genes are TRBV29-1 and TRBJ1-4; tentatively, D is TRBD1 (6 bases). Germline CDR1 SQVTM, CDR2 ANQGSEA. Trimming removed 5 bases at V and 4 bases at J, with 14 bases between. The CDR3 extends over 14 amino acids.

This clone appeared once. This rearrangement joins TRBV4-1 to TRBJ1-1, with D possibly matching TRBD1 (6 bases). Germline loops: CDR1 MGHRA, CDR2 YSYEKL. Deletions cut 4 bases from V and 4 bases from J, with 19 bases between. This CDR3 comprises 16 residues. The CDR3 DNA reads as TGCGCCAGCAGCCCCGGGTCCCAGGGGCTGGGCACTGAAGCTTTCTTT. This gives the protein CASSPGSQGLGTEAFF.

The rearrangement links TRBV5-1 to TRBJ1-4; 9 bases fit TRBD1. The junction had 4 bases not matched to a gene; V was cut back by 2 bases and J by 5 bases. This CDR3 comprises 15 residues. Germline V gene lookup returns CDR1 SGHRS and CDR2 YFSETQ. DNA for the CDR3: TGCGCCAGCAGCTTTGGGACAGGGCTAAATGAAAAACTGTTTTTT. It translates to CASSFGTGLNEKLFF.

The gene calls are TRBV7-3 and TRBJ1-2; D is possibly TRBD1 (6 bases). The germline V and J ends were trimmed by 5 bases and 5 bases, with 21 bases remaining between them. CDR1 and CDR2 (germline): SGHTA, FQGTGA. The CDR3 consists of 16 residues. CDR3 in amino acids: CASSPPGTRGIYGYTF. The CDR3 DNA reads TGTGCCAGCAGCCCTCCCGGGACAAGGGGGATTTATGGCTACACCTTC.

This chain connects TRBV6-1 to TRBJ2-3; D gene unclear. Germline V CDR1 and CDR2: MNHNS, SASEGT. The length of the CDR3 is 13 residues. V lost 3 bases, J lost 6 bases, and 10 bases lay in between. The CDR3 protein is CASSDGLRDTQYF. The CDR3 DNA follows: TGTGCCAGCAGTGATGGCCTCAGGGATACGCAGTATTTT.

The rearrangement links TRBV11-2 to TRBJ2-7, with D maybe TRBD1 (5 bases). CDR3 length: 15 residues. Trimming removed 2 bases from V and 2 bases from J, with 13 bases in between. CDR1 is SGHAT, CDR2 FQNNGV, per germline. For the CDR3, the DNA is TGTGCCAGCAGCTTAACGCAGGGAATGGCCTACGAGCAGTACTTC. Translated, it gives CASSLTQGMAYEQYF.

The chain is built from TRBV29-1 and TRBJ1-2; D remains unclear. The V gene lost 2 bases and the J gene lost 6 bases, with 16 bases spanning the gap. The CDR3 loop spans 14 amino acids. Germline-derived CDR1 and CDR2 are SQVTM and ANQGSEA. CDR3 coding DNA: TGCAGCGTTGAATTCGATCTGGGCCAAGATGGCTACACCTTC. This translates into CSVEFDLGQDGYTF. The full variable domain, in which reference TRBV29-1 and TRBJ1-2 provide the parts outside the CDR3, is SAVISQKPSRDICQRGTSLTIQCQVDSQVTMMFWYRQQPGQSLTLIATANQGSEATYESGFVIDKFPISRPNLTFSTLTVSNMSPEDSSIYLCSVEFDLGQDGYTFGSGTRLTVV.